A single sample gave rise to the 14 T cell receptor beta chains below, sequenced in a study of blood T cell repertoires in COVID-19. TCRdb's table, derived via immunoSEQ multiplex PCR, lists solely in-frame clones and lacks some. The table lists about 240,000 clones, approximately 78% of them singletons, with approximately 13% in the top ten. Sequencing was carried out using peripheral blood. Receptor source: a woman between 55 and 75 years old with active or convalescent COVID-19.

The chain joins TRBV7-9 to TRBJ2-6; 8 positions agree with TRBD1. The CDR3 runs 18 residues. V lost 0 bases to trimming and J lost 0 bases; unmatched junction nucleotides: 4. Germline-derived CDR1 and CDR2 are SEHNR and FQNEAQ (reference sequence). The CDR3 is CASSLAGQADSGANVLTF. CDR3 DNA: TGTGCCAGCAGCTTAGCGGGACAGGCCGACTCTGGGGCCAACGTCCTGACTTTC.

The rearrangement joins TRBV27 to TRBJ1-6; 8 bases are a match to TRBD1. With V trimmed by 9 bases and J by 10 bases, 8 bases remained unmatched. CDR1 MNHEY and CDR2 SMNVEV come from the germline V gene (reference sequence). There are 13 residues in the CDR3. The CDR3 loop reads CASGQGAGSPLHF. For the CDR3, the DNA is TGTGCCAGTGGGCAGGGGGCAGGATCACCCCTCCACTTT.

The gene calls are TRBV5-1 and TRBJ2-3, with 7 bases matching TRBD1. Germline V gene data show CDR1 as SGHRS and CDR2 as YFSETQ. The CDR3 totals 15 residues. V gave up 2 bases and J gave up 0 bases; unmatched junction bases: 3. The CDR3 spells CASSFPTGSTDTQYF. The CDR3 DNA reads TGCGCCAGCAGCTTTCCGACAGGGAGCACAGATACGCAGTATTTT.

This rearrangement joins TRBV6-5 to TRBJ1-5; D call uncertain. Germline-derived CDR1 and CDR2 are MNHEY and SVGAGI. The V and J ends lost 10 bases and 0 bases respectively, with 13 bases between them. The CDR3 covers 14 residues. CDR3 in amino acids: CATKTQYSNQPQHF. The DNA of the CDR3 is TGTGCCACCAAAACACAGTATAGCAATCAGCCCCAGCATTTT.

This chain connects TRBV7-2 to TRBJ1-2; D might be TRBD1 (6 bases). The germline CDR1 and CDR2 sequences are SGHTA and FQGNSA. Trimming pared 2 bases from V and 4 bases from J, leaving 11 bases between. This CDR3 has 14 amino acids. The DNA for the CDR3 is TGTGCCAGCAGCTTATTAGGGGGTGGCTATGGCTACACCTTC. It is translated as CASSLLGGGYGYTF.

The chain links TRBV9 to TRBJ2-3; TRBD2 matches at 10 bases. The CDR3 covers 16 residues. V shed 3 bases, J shed 2 bases, and the junction held 6 bases outside the gene matches. Germline V gene data show CDR1 as SGDLS and CDR2 as YYNGEE. The CDR3 reads CASSGSGGYTTDTQYF. The CDR3 DNA follows: TGTGCCAGCAGCGGTAGCGGGGGGTACACCACAGATACGCAGTATTTT.

This clone was seen a few times. The chain carries TRBV19 and TRBJ1-2; TRBD1 might be the D (6 bases). This CDR3 contains 13 residues. Trimming left V 3 bases short and J 7 bases short, with 12 bases between. Germline-derived CDR1 and CDR2 are LNHDA and SQIVND (reference sequence). The CDR3 protein is CASSMKSGVGYTF. CDR3 coding DNA: TGTGCCAGTAGTATGAAATCAGGGGTTGGCTACACCTTC.

This chain joins TRBV5-1 and TRBJ2-5; 10 bases line up with TRBD1. Germline V gives CDR1 SGHRS, CDR2 YFSETQ. The CDR3 is made up of 17 amino acids. V trimming: 0 bases; J trimming: 7 bases; junction bases outside the gene matches: 12. The CDR3 DNA sequence: TGCGCCAGCAGCTTGGGTGGTGAGACAGGGGGCCAGGGGACCCAGTACTTC. This sequence encodes CASSLGGETGGQGTQYF.

This clone occurred once. The chain recombines TRBV5-5 with TRBJ2-7; 9 nucleotides align to TRBD1. V was pared by 4 bases and J by 3 bases, with 8 bases of the junction left unmatched. From germline, CDR1 is SGHKS and CDR2 YYEKEE (reference sequence). The length of the CDR3 is 15 residues. The DNA for the CDR3 is TGTGCCAGCAGCGTCCAGGGACAGGGATACTACGAGCAGTACTTC. Translated, it gives CASSVQGQGYYEQYF. Supplemented by reference TRBV5-5 and TRBJ2-7, the full variable domain reads DAGVTQSPTHLIKTRGQQVTLRCSPISGHKSVSWYQQVLGQGPQFIFQYYEKEERGRGNFPDRFSARQFPNYSSELNVNALLLGDSALYLCASSVQGQGYYEQYFGPGTRLTVT.

The chain couples TRBV5-8 to TRBJ2-3, with 7 bases aligning to TRBD2. Germline CDR1 and CDR2: SGHTS and YDEGEE. The CDR3 extends over 11 amino acids. V lost 7 bases to trimming and J lost 14 bases; unmatched junction nucleotides: 10. In nucleotides, the CDR3 is TGTGCCAGCGGACACTTCAGCGGGGTGTATTTT. Translated: CASGHFSGVYF.

This chain links TRBV5-1 with TRBJ1-1, with TRBD1 matching 9 bases. Germline trimming cut 5 bases from V and 7 bases from J; bases unmatched to any gene: 12. There are 15 residues in the CDR3. Germline lookup yields CDR1 SGHRS and CDR2 YFSETQ. For the CDR3, the DNA is TGCGCCAGCAGGCTCTCCCAAACAGGGGGCGATGAAGCTTTCTTT. Translation: CASRLSQTGGDEAFF. The entire variable domain, with the rest obtained from reference TRBV5-1 and TRBJ1-1, is as follows: KAGVTQTPRYLIKTRGQQVTLSCSPISGHRSVSWYQQTPGQGLQFLFEYFSETQRNKGNFPGRFSGRQFSNSRSEMNVSTLELGDSALYLCASRLSQTGGDEAFFGQGTRLTVV.

This rearrangement joins TRBV19 to TRBJ1-5, with 11 positions matching TRBD1. Trimming at V came to 5 bases and at J to 0 bases, leaving 12 bases not matched to a gene. This CDR3 contains 19 residues. Looked up from germline, CDR1 is LNHDA and CDR2 is SQIVND (reference sequence). The CDR3 spells CASSSPGQGGIYSNQPQHF. In DNA form, the CDR3 reads TGTGCCAGTAGTTCACCGGGACAGGGGGGAATTTATAGCAATCAGCCCCAGCATTTT.

The rearrangement links TRBV9 to TRBJ1-1; D may be TRBD1 (6 bases). Germline values: CDR1 SGDLS, CDR2 YYNGEE. Between the trimmed V and J ends, which lost 2 bases and 0 bases, there was a span of 8 bases. This CDR3 contains 14 residues. For the CDR3, the DNA is TGTGCCAGCAGCGTCACAGGGCTGAACACTGAAGCTTTCTTT. This encodes CASSVTGLNTEAFF.

The chain recombines TRBV7-9 with TRBJ1-1, with D perhaps TRBD1 (5 bases). Germline V gives CDR1 SEHNR, CDR2 FQNEAQ (reference sequence). The CDR3 totals 14 residues. The V and J ends lost 2 bases and 4 bases respectively, with 11 bases between them. The CDR3 here is CASSLTGEVTEAFF. In DNA, the CDR3 is TGTGCCAGCAGCTTAACGGGGGAAGTCACTGAAGCTTTCTTT.